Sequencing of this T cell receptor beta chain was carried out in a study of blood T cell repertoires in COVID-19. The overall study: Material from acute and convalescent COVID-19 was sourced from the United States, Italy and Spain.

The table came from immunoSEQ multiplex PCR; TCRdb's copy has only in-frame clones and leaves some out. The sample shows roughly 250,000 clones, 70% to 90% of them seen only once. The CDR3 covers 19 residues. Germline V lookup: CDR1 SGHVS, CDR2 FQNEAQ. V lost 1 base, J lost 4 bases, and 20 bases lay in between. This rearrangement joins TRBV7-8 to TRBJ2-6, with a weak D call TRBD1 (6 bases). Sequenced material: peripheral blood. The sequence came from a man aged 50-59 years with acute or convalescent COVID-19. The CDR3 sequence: CASSLVTPITGFGANVLTF. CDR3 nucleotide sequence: TGTGCCAGCAGCTTAGTAACCCCTATAACAGGGTTCGGGGCCAACGTCCTGACTTTC.